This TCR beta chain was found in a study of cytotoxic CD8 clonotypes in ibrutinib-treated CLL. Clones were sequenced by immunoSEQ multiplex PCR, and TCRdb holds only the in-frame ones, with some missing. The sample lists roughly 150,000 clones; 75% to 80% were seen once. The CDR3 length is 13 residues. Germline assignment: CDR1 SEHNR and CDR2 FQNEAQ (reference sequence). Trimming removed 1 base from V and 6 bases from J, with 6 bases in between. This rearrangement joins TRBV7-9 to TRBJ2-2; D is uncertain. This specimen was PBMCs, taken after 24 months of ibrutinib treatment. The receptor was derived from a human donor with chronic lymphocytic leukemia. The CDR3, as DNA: TGTGCCAGCAGCTTAGGGCGTGCCGGGGAGCTGTTTTTT. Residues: CASSLGRAGELFF.